The present T cell receptor beta chain was sequenced within a study of blood T cell repertoires in COVID-19. Whole-study context: Sites in the United States, Italy and Spain provided acute and convalescent COVID-19 samples. From T cells, B-cell-depleted T cells, or PBMCs came the material, which was cDNA or gDNA.

CDR1 is MGHRA and CDR2 is YSYEKL in the germline V gene. V trimming: 0 bases; J trimming: 3 bases; junction bases outside the gene matches: 10. This CDR3 is built from 19 residues. Original methodology: Amplifying reference gene primers gave estimates of nucleated cell counts. TCRdb's table, derived via immunoSEQ multiplex PCR, lists solely in-frame clones and lacks some. The V and J calls and clone size were taken over from that table, and D and trimming were inferred from the DNA. The sample lists around 230,000 clones; roughly 83% were seen once. This TCR came from a woman aged 65 to 85 with active or convalescent COVID-19. V usage is TRBV4-1 and J usage is TRBJ2-6; 8 nucleotides agree with TRBD2. The sequenced sample consisted of peripheral blood. The CDR3 loop is CASSQEDQRESSGANVLTF. CDR3 DNA sequence: TGCGCCAGCAGCCAAGAGGACCAGCGGGAGTCTAGTGGGGCCAACGTCCTGACTTTC.